A selection of T cell receptor beta chains follows, all from one sample in a study of cytomegalovirus exposure and HLA in healthy donors. Method: immunoSEQ multiplex PCR; TCRdb's copy keeps in-frame clones and lacks some. Of 250,000 or so clones in the sample, roughly 87% were seen once. Sequencing used PBMCs. The receptors here all came from a man between 18 and 29 years old in good health and CMV-seropositive. The CDR3 runs from the conserved cysteine through the conserved F or W. Each record gives: V gene, J gene, CDR3 protein.

TRBV19,TRBJ1-5,CASSIRGDNQPQHF
TRBV7-3,TRBJ2-1,CASSLQSGEQFF
TRBV29-1,TRBJ2-3,CSERDGPYTDTQYF
TRBV4-3,TRBJ1-1,CASSQDLRNTEAFF
TRBV30,TRBJ1-2,CAWSVIQGGYTF
TRBV4-2,TRBJ1-1,CASSQGARGQVGTEAFF
TRBV2,TRBJ1-2,CASSESQGHDYGYTF
TRBV27,TRBJ2-6,CASSLDGGTGANVLTF
TRBV14,TRBJ2-3,CASSYTDTQYF
TRBV29-1,TRBJ1-1,CSVQRRDRGRRTEAFF
TRBV18,TRBJ1-2,CASSPRAGDANYGYTF
TRBV6-1,TRBJ2-5,CASTAVPEETQYF
TRBV27,TRBJ2-7,CASSFGTGNYEQYF
TRBV5-1,TRBJ2-3,CASSLAGRGPDTQYF
TRBV7-9,TRBJ2-3,CASSPTQGSDTQYF
TRBV28,TRBJ1-5,CASSLSGGNQPQHF
TRBV28,TRBJ2-1,CASSLRDSEQFF
TRBV28,TRBJ1-1,CASAPNLQGRRAFF
TRBV19,TRBJ2-3,CASSPLPGDTQYF
TRBV7-2,TRBJ2-1,CASSLGLAGYNEQFF
TRBV2,TRBJ2-7,CASSTSDPAPHEQYF
TRBV6-5,TRBJ2-5,CASTRLAAQETQYF
TRBV27,TRBJ2-1,CASSLGYPAGNEQFF
TRBV6-1,TRBJ2-5,CASSEGTSGRRETQYF
TRBV28,TRBJ2-7,CASSFESRYEQYF
TRBV19,TRBJ1-5,CASSIGNSNQPQHF
TRBV28,TRBJ2-1,CASSWGSDEQFF
TRBV7-2,TRBJ2-7,CASSATSGRTYEQYF
TRBV7-9,TRBJ2-1,CASSWGGGWDEQFF
TRBV7-3,TRBJ1-1,CASSLDREKEAFF
TRBV27,TRBJ2-1,CASSGGTSGYNEQFF
TRBV5-4,TRBJ2-5,CASSSEAIRETQYF
TRBV4-1,TRBJ2-1,CASSPGLLGNEQFF
TRBV6-1,TRBJ2-1,CASSEIAGSYNEQFF
TRBV9,TRBJ1-1,CASSVGHQNTEAFF
TRBV27,TRBJ2-1,CASSPNPGGGDEQFF
TRBV27,TRBJ2-4,CASSLGSLNIQYF
TRBV28,TRBJ1-1,CASRGQGAMNTEAFF
TRBV7-2,TRBJ2-6,CASRYSSGANVLTF
TRBV6-6,TRBJ2-3,CASSYGLVSTDTQYF
TRBV5-1,TRBJ2-1,CASSLLSGTYNEQFF
TRBV19,TRBJ2-7,CASSQGTSGIISYEQYF
TRBV2,TRBJ2-1,CASSRGTGPNEQFF
TRBV5-1,TRBJ2-7,CASSLEGLAAPYEQYF
TRBV6-5,TRBJ2-7,CASSLGTSSYEQYF
TRBV6-6,TRBJ2-3,CASSYTTQGDTQYF
TRBV7-6,TRBJ2-3,CASSLPGTLQYF
TRBV28,TRBJ1-2,CASSAQQGRVYGYTF
TRBV5-1,TRBJ2-1,CASSLRAGGRDEQFF